The 22 T cell receptor beta chains listed next were all sequenced from one sample in a study of early T cells in non-severe SARS-CoV-2 infection. TCRdb independently ran MiXCR on the 5' RACE reads; one entry per CDR3 protein. The sample consists of 95,000 to 120,000 distinct CDR3 sequences, around 10% of them appearing once. The sequenced sample was whole blood. Source of these receptors: an adult who was a healthcare worker with PCR-confirmed SARS-CoV-2 infection or an uninfected control (not recorded which).

This clonotype was recorded at least ten times. The CDR3 reads CASSQDSSRGASVFF. CDR3 bases: TGTGCCAGCAGCCAAGATAGCAGTCGAGGGGCCTCAGTGTTCTTC. The chain carries TRBV3-1 and TRBJ2-1; D is tentatively TRBD1 or TRBD2 (5 bases each). The germline V gene has CDR1 LGHDT and CDR2 YNNKEL (reference sequence). Trimming stripped 0 bases from V and 15 bases from J, with 21 bases between. This CDR3 comprises 15 residues.

The chain links TRBV24-1 to TRBJ1-5; 7 bases align to TRBD1. The germline gives CDR1 KGHDR, CDR2 SFDVKD. CDR3 length: 15 residues. V shed 2 bases and J 2 bases; nucleotides not matched to a gene: 2. The CDR3 spells CATSDSTGGNQPQHF. The CDR3 DNA reads TGTGCCACCAGTGATTCTACAGGGGGCAATCAGCCCCAGCATTTT.

This clonotype showed up many times. The chain joins TRBV18 to TRBJ2-5; 9 positions match TRBD1. The CDR3 length is 14 residues. CDR1 is KGHSH, CDR2 LQKENI, per germline. With V trimmed by 3 bases and J by 2 bases, 1 base remained unmatched. The CDR3 sequence: CASSPGTGQETQYF. In DNA form, the CDR3 reads TGTGCCAGCTCACCCGGGACAGGGCAAGAGACCCAGTACTTC.

This clonotype was found many times. The genes are TRBV20-1 and TRBJ2-2; D gene ambiguous. V was clipped by 0 bases and J by 6 bases, with 23 bases between them. Germline V lookup: CDR1 DFQATT, CDR2 SNEGSKA (reference sequence). CDR3 size: 18 residues. The CDR3 protein is CSARDSGMYVHSSGELFF. The CDR3, as DNA: TGCAGTGCTAGAGATTCTGGGATGTACGTTCACTCGTCCGGGGAGCTGTTTTTT.

This chain links TRBV27 with TRBJ2-7, with a tentative D call TRBD2 (7 bases). The ends were cut back, 5 bases at V and 7 bases at J, with 18 bases in the middle. Germline V gives CDR1 MNHEY, CDR2 SMNVEV (reference sequence). This CDR3 contains 14 residues. Written as DNA, the CDR3 is TGTGCCAGCAGTACCTCGGGGGGCCCCCGTGAGCAGTACTTC. Protein product: CASSTSGGPREQYF.

J is TRBJ1-6 and V is TRBV3-1; D may be TRBD1 (6 bases). This CDR3 is built from 16 residues. V was pared by 4 bases and J by 8 bases, with 18 bases between. In germline, CDR1 is LGHDT, CDR2 YNNKEL (reference sequence). The CDR3 DNA sequence: TGTGCCAGCAGCCTTAAGACGGTGGCAGGGGATTCACCCCTCCACTTT. It encodes CASSLKTVAGDSPLHF.

The chain is built from TRBV6-6 and TRBJ1-1; D ambiguous. CDR1 and CDR2 from the germline V gene are MNHNY and SVGAGI (reference sequence). The CDR3 extends over 13 amino acids. The V and J ends lost 4 bases and 1 base respectively, with 7 bases between them. The CDR3 DNA sequence: TGTGCCAGCAGTTCGACGGAGAACACTGAAGCTTTCTTT. Protein: CASSSTENTEAFF.

This clonotype was seen more than once but under ten times. The chain employs TRBV29-1 and TRBJ2-7; D not certain. This CDR3 contains 12 residues. Germline values: CDR1 SQVTM, CDR2 ANQGSEA. Trimming shortened V by 0 bases and J by 3 bases, and 6 bases separated the two germline ends. The CDR3 region is CSVEDADYEQYF. The CDR3 DNA sequence: TGCAGCGTTGAAGATGCGGACTACGAGCAGTACTTC.

The chain carries TRBV2 and TRBJ1-1; D is unresolved. This CDR3 contains 13 residues. Trimming took 2 bases from V and 5 from J, leaving 9 bases between them. Germline V gene lookup returns CDR1 SNHLY and CDR2 FYNNEI. CDR3 nucleotide sequence: TGTGCCAGCAGTGAATTCGACGGGACTGAAGCTTTCTTT. Encoded protein: CASSEFDGTEAFF. Using reference TRBV2 and TRBJ1-1 for the parts outside the CDR3, the full variable domain is EPEVTQTPSHQVTQMGQEVILRCVPISNHLYFYWYRQILGQKVEFLVSFYNNEISEKSEIFDDQFSVERPDGSNFTLKIRSTKLEDSAMYFCASSEFDGTEAFFGQGTRLTVV.

This clonotype appeared many times. This rearrangement joins TRBV12-3 or TRBV12-4 to TRBJ1-4; 8 bases align to TRBD1. There are 14 residues in the CDR3. The J segment lost 7 bases and the V segment lost 4 bases, leaving 5 bases of the junction unmatched. The chain's CDR3 is CASSSTGEGEKLFF. The CDR3 coding sequence is TGTGCCAGCAGTTCGACAGGGGAGGGTGAAAAACTGTTTTTT.

This clonotype appeared a few times. The rearrangement uses TRBV6-2 or TRBV6-3 and TRBJ1-1; D is ambiguous. Per germline, CDR1 MNHEY and CDR2 SVGEGT. The V and J ends lost 4 bases and 4 bases respectively, with 13 bases between them. The CDR3 has 14 amino acids. CDR3: CASSSSSVGTEAFF. The CDR3 DNA reads TGTGCCAGCAGTTCGAGCAGCGTGGGCACTGAAGCTTTCTTT.

In its sample, this clonotype was seen a few times. This sequence joins TRBV27 and TRBJ2-3, with D unclear. V was cut by 2 bases and J by 0 bases, with 12 bases left in between. This CDR3 spans 16 amino acids. Germline loops: CDR1 MNHEY, CDR2 SMNVEV (reference sequence). The CDR3 sequence: CASSLDVGLSTDTQYF. CDR3 coding DNA: TGTGCCAGCAGTTTAGACGTCGGCTTAAGCACAGATACGCAGTATTTT.

This clonotype was recorded at least ten times. This sequence joins TRBV13 and TRBJ1-6; 8 bases are a match to TRBD1. Germline lookup yields CDR1 PRHDT and CDR2 FYEKMQ (reference sequence). This CDR3 comprises 18 residues. The V and J ends lost 2 bases and 3 bases, in that order; junction bases with no gene match: 9. The CDR3 coding sequence is TGTGCCAGCAGCTTAAGACGACAGGGGCCAAACTATAATTCACCCCTCCACTTT. Protein: CASSLRRQGPNYNSPLHF.

This clonotype was seen at least ten times. CDR3 sequence: CATSDLLTANTGELFF. CDR3 DNA: TGTGCCACCAGTGATTTGCTGACAGCGAACACCGGGGAGCTGTTTTTT. The chain links TRBV24-1 to TRBJ2-2; a weak D match, TRBD1 (5 bases). Germline CDR1 KGHDR, CDR2 SFDVKD. V dropped 0 bases and J dropped 0 bases, with 7 bases sitting between them. This CDR3 region has 16 residues.

The table lists this clonotype with a few counts. The genes are TRBV10-3 and TRBJ1-6, with D possibly TRBD1 on 6 matching bases. The CDR3 extends over 13 amino acids. Germline values: CDR1 ENHRY, CDR2 SYGVKD. Trimming shortened V by 5 bases and J by 7 bases, and 9 bases separated the two germline ends. The DNA for the CDR3 is TGTGCCATCAGTCGGACAGAAAATTCACCCCTCCACTTT. It is translated as CAISRTENSPLHF.

V usage is TRBV19 and J usage is TRBJ2-4, with 7 bases fitting TRBD2. With 5 bases clipped from V and 1 base from J, the junction kept 11 bases outside the gene matches. The CDR3 runs 17 residues. Looked up from germline, CDR1 is LNHDA and CDR2 is SQIVND (reference sequence). Here the CDR3 DNA reads TGTGCCAGTAGTCCGAGGGACTATTCTCTTGCCAAAAACATTCAGTACTTC. Translation: CASSPRDYSLAKNIQYF.

This clonotype came up many times. This chain links TRBV11-2 with TRBJ2-1; 8 nucleotides line up with TRBD2. This CDR3 is 15 amino acids long. The V gene's germline CDR1 is SGHAT and CDR2 FQNNGV. Unmatched junction bases numbered 9, after V lost 4 bases and J lost 7 bases. CDR3 DNA sequence: TGTGCCAGCAGCTCCTTGCGGGGGGCATGGAATGAGCAGTTCTTC. Translation: CASSSLRGAWNEQFF.

V usage is TRBV11-2 and J usage is TRBJ1-1; D gene unclear. The V and J ends lost 2 bases and 1 base respectively, with 8 bases between them. This CDR3 is 14 amino acids long. Germline CDR1 reads SGHAT; CDR2 reads FQNNGV. The CDR3, as DNA: TGTGCCAGCAGCTTAATCCCAGCGAACACTGAAGCTTTCTTT. Protein: CASSLIPANTEAFF.

The chain carries TRBV5-4 and TRBJ2-2, with D possibly being TRBD2 (6 bases). V was pared by 1 base and J by 1 base, with 8 bases between. This CDR3 comprises 15 residues. Germline assignment: CDR1 SGHNT and CDR2 YYREEE (reference sequence). The CDR3 DNA reads as TGTGCCAGCAGCTTGTTAGCGGTGAACACCGGGGAGCTGTTTTTT. It encodes CASSLLAVNTGELFF.

A few counts support this clonotype. The genes are TRBV20-1 and TRBJ1-4, with no clear D. CDR1 is DFQATT and CDR2 is SNEGSKA in the germline V gene (reference sequence). Deletions cut 1 base from V and 8 bases from J, with 11 bases between. CDR3 length: 13 amino acids. CDR3 DNA sequence: TGCAGTGCTAGAGTCAACGAACGGGAAAAACTGTTTTTT. Residues: CSARVNEREKLFF.

This clonotype has only a few counts. V usage is TRBV5-1 and J usage is TRBJ2-3; the D is unclear. This CDR3 region has 13 residues. The germline V gene has CDR1 SGHRS and CDR2 YFSETQ. Between the trimmed V and J ends, which lost 3 bases and 6 bases, there was a span of 11 bases. CDR3 DNA sequence: TGCGCCAGCAGCTCTTACGTTACGGATACGCAGTATTTT. This encodes CASSSYVTDTQYF.

This rearrangement joins TRBV12-3 or TRBV12-4 to TRBJ1-2; D remains ambiguous. Trimming stripped 6 bases from V and 2 bases from J, with 13 bases between. This CDR3 is built from 14 residues. The CDR3 protein is CASSPLPANYGYTF. DNA of the CDR3: TGTGCCAGCAGCCCACTCCCCGCGAACTATGGCTACACCTTC.